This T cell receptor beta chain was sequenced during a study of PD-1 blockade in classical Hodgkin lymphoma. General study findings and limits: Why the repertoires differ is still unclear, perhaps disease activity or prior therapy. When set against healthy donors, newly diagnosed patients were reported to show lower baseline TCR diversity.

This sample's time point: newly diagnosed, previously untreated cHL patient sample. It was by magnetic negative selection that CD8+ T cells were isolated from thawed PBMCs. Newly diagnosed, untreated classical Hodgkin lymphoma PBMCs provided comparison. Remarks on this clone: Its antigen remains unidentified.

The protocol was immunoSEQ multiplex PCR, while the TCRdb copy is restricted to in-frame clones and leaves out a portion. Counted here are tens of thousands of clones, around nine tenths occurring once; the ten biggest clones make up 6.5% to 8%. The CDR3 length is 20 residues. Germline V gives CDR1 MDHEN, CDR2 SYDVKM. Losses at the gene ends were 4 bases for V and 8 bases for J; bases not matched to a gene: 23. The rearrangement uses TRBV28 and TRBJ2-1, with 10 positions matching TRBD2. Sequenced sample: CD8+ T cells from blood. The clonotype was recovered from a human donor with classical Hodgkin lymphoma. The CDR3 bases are TGTGCCAGCAGTTCTCTAAGCGGGAGGGAATCATCCCCCGATAGGGATGAGCAGTTCTTC. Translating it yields CASSSLSGRESSPDRDEQFF.